This TCR beta chain comes out of a study of CD8 T cells in ankylosing spondylitis. V was clipped by 4 bases and J by 7 bases; unmatched bases: 6. This CDR3 spans 15 amino acids. Germline-derived CDR1 and CDR2 are SEHNR and FQNEAQ (reference sequence). Many counts were recorded for this clonotype. Its specificity is not known. Via MiXCR, TCRdb re-called the 5' RACE reads, giving one row per CDR3 protein. The sample includes some 140,000 distinct CDR3 sequences, just under 7.5% of them seen just once. Whole-study results and caveats: Disease-linked clones were reportedly significantly enriched in matched ankylosing spondylitis synovial fluid.

Source material: blood, either unsorted or a sorted T cell fraction (not recorded which). This chain links TRBV7-9 with TRBJ2-1; 11 bases fit TRBD1. This sequence was found in a female donor with ankylosing spondylitis or in good health (not recorded which). The CDR3 reads CASSWGTGGSNEQFF. Written as DNA, the CDR3 is TGTGCCAGCAGCTGGGGGACAGGGGGGTCAAATGAGCAGTTCTTC.